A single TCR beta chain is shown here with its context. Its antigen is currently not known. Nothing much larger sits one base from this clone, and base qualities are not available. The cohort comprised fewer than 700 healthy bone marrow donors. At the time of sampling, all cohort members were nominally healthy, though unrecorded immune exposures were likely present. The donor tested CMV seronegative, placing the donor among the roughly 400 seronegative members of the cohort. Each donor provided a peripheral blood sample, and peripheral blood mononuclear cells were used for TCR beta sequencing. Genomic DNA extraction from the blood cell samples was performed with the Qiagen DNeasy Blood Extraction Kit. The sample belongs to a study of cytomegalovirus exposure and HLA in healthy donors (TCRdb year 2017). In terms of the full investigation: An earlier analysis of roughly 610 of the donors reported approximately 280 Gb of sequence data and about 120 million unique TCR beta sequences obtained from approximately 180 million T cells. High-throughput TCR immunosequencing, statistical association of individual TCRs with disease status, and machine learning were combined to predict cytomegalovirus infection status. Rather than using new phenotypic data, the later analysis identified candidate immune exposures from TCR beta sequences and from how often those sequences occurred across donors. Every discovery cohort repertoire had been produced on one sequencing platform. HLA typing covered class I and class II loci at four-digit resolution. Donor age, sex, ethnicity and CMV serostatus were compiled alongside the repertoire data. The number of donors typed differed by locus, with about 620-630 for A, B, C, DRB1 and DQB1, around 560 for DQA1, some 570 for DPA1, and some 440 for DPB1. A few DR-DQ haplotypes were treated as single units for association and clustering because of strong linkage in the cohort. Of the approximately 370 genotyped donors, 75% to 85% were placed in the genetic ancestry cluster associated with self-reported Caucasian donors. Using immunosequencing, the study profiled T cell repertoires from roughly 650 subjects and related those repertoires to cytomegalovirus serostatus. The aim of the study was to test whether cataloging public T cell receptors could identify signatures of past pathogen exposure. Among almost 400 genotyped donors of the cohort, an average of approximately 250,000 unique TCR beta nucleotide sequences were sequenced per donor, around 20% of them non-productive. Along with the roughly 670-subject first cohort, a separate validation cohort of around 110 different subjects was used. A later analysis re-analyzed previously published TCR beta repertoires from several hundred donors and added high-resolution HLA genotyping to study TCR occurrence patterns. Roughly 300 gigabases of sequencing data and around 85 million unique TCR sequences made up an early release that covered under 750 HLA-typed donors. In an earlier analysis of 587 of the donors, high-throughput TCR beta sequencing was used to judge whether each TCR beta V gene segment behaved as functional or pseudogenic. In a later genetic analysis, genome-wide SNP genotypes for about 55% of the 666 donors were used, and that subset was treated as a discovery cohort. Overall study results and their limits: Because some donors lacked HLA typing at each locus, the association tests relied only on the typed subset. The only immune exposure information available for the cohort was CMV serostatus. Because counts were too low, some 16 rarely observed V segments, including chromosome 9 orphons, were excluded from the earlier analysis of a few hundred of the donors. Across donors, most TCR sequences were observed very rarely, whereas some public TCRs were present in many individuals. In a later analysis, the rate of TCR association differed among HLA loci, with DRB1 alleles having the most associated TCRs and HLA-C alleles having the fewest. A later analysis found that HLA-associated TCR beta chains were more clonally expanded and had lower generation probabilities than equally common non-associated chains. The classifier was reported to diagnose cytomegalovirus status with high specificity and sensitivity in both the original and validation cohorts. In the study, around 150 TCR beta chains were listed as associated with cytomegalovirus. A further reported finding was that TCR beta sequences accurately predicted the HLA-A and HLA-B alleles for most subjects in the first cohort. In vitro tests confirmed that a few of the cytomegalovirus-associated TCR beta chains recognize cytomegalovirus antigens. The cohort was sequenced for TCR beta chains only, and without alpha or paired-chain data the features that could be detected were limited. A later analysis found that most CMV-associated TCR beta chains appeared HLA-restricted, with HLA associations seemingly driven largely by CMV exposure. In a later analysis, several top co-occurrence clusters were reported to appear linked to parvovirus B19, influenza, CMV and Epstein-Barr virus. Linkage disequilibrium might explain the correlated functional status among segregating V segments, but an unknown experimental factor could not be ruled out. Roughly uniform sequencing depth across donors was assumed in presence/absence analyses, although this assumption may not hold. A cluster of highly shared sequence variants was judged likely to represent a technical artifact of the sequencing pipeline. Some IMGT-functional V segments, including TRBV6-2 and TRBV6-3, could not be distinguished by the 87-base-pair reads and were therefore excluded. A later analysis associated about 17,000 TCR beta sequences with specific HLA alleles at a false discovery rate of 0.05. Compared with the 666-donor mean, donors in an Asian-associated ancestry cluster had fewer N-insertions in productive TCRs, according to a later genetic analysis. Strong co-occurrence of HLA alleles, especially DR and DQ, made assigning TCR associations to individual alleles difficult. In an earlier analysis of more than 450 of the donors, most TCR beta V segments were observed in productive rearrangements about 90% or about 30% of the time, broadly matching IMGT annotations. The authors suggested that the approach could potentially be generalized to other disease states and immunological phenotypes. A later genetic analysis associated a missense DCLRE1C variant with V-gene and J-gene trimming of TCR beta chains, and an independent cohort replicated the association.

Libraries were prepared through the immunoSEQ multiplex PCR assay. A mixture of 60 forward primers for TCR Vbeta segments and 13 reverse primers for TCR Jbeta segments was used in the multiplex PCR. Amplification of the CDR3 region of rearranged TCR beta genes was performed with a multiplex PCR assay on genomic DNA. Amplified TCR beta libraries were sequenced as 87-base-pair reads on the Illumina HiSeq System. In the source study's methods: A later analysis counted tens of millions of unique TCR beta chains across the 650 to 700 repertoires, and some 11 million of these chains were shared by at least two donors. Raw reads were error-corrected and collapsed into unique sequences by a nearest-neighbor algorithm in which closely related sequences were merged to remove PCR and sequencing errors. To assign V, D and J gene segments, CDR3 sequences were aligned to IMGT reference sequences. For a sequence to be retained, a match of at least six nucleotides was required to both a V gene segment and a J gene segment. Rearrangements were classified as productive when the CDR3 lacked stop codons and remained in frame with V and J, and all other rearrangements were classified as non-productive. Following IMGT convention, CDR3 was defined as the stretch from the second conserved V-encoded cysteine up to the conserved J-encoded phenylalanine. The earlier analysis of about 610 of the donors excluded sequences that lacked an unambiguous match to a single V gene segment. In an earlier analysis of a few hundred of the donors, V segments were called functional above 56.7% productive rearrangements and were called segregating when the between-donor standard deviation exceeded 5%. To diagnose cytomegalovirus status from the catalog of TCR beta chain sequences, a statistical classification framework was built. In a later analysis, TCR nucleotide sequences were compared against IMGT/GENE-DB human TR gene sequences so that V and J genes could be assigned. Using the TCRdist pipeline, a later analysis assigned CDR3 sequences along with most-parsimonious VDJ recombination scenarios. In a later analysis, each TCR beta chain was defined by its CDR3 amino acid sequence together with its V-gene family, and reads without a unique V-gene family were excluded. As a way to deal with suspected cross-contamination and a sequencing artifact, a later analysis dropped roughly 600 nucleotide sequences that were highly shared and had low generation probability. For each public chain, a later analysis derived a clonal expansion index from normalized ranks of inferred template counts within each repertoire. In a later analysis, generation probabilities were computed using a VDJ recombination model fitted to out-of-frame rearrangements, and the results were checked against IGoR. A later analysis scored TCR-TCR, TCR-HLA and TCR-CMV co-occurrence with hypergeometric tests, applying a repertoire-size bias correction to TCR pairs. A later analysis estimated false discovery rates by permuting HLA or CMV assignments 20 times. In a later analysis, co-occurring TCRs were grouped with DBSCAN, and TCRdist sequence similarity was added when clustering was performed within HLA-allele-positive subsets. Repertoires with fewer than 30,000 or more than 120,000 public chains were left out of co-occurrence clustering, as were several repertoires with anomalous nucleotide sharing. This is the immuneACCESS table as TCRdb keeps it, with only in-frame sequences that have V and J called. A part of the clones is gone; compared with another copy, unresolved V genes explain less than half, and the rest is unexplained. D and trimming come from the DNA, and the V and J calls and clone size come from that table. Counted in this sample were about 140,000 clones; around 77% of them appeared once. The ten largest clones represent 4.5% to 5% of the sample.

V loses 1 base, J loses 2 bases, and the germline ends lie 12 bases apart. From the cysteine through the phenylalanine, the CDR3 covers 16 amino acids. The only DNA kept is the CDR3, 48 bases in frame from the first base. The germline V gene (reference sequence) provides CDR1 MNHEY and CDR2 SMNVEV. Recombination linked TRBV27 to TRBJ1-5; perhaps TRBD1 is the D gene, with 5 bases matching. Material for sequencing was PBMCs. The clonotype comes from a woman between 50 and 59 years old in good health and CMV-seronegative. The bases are TGTGCCAGCAGTTTATTGGGCAGGGCGGGCAATCAGCCCCAGCATTTT. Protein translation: CASSLLGRAGNQPQHF.